These 19 T cell receptor beta chains originate from one sample sequenced in a study of OX40 agonist ivuxolimab in advanced cancers. Data came from immunoSEQ multiplex PCR; TCRdb stores just in-frame clones and leaves some out. The sample has 50,000 or so clones, 84% seen once. The sequenced sample was CD4+ or CD8+ T cells sorted from blood, obtained in a trial of the OX40 agonist ivuxolimab. These receptor sequences come from an adult with an advanced solid tumor such as melanoma, head and neck, liver or kidney cancer.

This sequence joins TRBV28 and TRBJ2-2; the D is unclear. Germline CDR1 reads MDHEN; CDR2 reads SYDVKM. CDR3 length equals 13 residues. V lost 8 bases, J lost 1 base, and 8 bases lay in between. The CDR3 spells CASDMGNTGELFF. CDR3 DNA sequence: TGTGCCAGCGATATGGGGAACACCGGGGAGCTGTTTTTT.

The chain has TRBV2 and TRBJ2-7, with 13 bases aligning to TRBD2. The length of the CDR3 is 15 residues. Germline CDR1 is SNHLY and CDR2 is FYNNEI. The junction had 9 bases not matched to a gene; V was cut back by 6 bases and J by 7 bases. In DNA form, the CDR3 reads TGTGCCAGCAGGCTAGGACTAGCGGGAGAGGGAGAGCAGTACTTC. The encoded protein is CASRLGLAGEGEQYF.

J is TRBJ2-7 and V is TRBV19; D ambiguous. The germline gives CDR1 LNHDA, CDR2 SQIVND (reference sequence). Trimming took off 4 bases at V and 0 bases at J, with 13 bases between the two ends. CDR3 size: 15 residues. The chain's CDR3 is CASSNQLSSSYEQYF. The DNA of the CDR3 is TGTGCCAGTAGTAACCAGCTATCCAGCTCCTACGAGCAGTACTTC.

The rearrangement uses TRBV11-2 and TRBJ1-3; 7 positions match TRBD1. CDR1 SGHAT and CDR2 FQNNGV come from the germline V gene. J gave up 2 bases and V 2 bases, and 6 bases lay outside the gene matches. CDR3 size: 16 residues. CDR3 sequence: CASSLLPGTAGNTIYF. The CDR3 region has the DNA TGTGCCAGCAGCTTACTCCCCGGGACAGCTGGAAACACCATATATTTT.

In its sample, this clone ranks as medium-sized. This sequence joins TRBV2 and TRBJ1-2; 9 bases match TRBD1. The CDR3 totals 14 residues. Germline CDR1 reads SNHLY; CDR2 reads FYNNEI. J gave up 8 bases and V 4 bases, and 8 bases lay outside the gene matches. CDR3 residues: CASSVGQGIGGYTF. CDR3 sequence (DNA): TGTGCCAGCAGTGTTGGACAGGGGATTGGGGGCTACACCTTC.

The chain uses TRBV19 and TRBJ1-2; 8 bases fit TRBD1. Germline V gene lookup returns CDR1 LNHDA and CDR2 SQIVND (reference sequence). V lost 2 bases, J lost 7 bases, and 6 bases stayed unmatched. This CDR3 spans 14 amino acids. CDR3 residues: CASSIPQGDGGYTF. CDR3 DNA: TGTGCCAGTAGTATACCACAGGGGGACGGTGGCTACACCTTC.

The chain links TRBV6-1 to TRBJ1-2; D is possibly TRBD1 (6 bases). Trimming removed 8 bases from V and 8 bases from J, with 12 bases in between. The CDR3 totals 11 residues. CDR1 is MNHNS and CDR2 is SASEGT in the germline V gene. The CDR3 is CASGDRWGYTF. The CDR3 DNA reads as TGTGCCAGCGGAGACAGGTGGGGCTACACCTTC.

The rearrangement links TRBV29-1 to TRBJ1-3; D uncertain. CDR3 length: 13 amino acids. Germline V CDR1 and CDR2: SQVTM, ANQGSEA. V gave up 6 bases and J gave up 2 bases, with 11 bases separating them. CDR3 sequence reads: CSVCEFAGNTIYF. The CDR3 DNA follows: TGCAGCGTATGCGAGTTCGCTGGAAACACCATATATTTT.

The V call is TRBV7-3, the J call TRBJ2-3; a possible D gene is TRBD1 (6 bases). The germline gives CDR1 SGHTA, CDR2 FQGTGA. Deletions cut 5 bases from V and 5 bases from J, with 17 bases between. The CDR3 is 15 residues long. CDR3 in amino acids: CASSIQGPPGDTQYF. The DNA of the CDR3 is TGTGCCAGCAGCATACAGGGTCCCCCGGGAGATACGCAGTATTTT. Using reference TRBV7-3 and TRBJ2-3 for the parts outside the CDR3, the full variable domain is GAGVSQTPSNKVTEKGKYVELRCDPISGHTALYWYRQSLGQGPEFLIYFQGTGAADDSGLPNDRFFAVRPEGSVSTLKIQRTERGDSAVYLCASSIQGPPGDTQYFGPGTRLTVL.

The rearrangement uses TRBV5-4 and TRBJ1-6; 10 bases fit TRBD1. This CDR3 is 15 amino acids long. Germline lookup yields CDR1 SGHNT and CDR2 YYREEE (reference sequence). V trimming: 4 bases; J trimming: 9 bases; junction bases outside the gene matches: 7. CDR3 sequence: CASSPDRGDSSPLHF. CDR3 in DNA: TGTGCCAGCAGCCCGGACAGGGGGGATAGTTCACCCCTCCACTTT.

This chain links TRBV7-3 with TRBJ2-1; 11 bases align to TRBD1. The CDR3 runs to 16 residues. J was trimmed by 4 bases and V by 1 base; bases with no gene match: 3. CDR1 and CDR2 from the germline V gene are SGHTA and FQGTGA. DNA for the CDR3: TGTGCCAGCAGCTTAATGGGACAGGGGGTATACAATGAGCAGTTCTTC. This sequence encodes CASSLMGQGVYNEQFF.

J is TRBJ2-1 and V is TRBV6-1; 8 bases fit TRBD2. CDR1 is MNHNS and CDR2 is SASEGT in the germline V gene. V gave up 7 bases and J gave up 6 bases; unmatched junction bases: 5. This CDR3 is built from 13 residues. Here the CDR3 reads CASTSGSFNEQFF. In DNA, the CDR3 is TGTGCCAGCACGAGCGGGAGTTTCAATGAGCAGTTCTTC.

This clone has just one count. The V gene is TRBV13, the J gene TRBJ2-7; TRBD2 might be the D (7 bases). The CDR3 covers 13 residues. Trimming took off 5 bases at V and 2 bases at J, with 10 bases between the two ends. The germline CDR1 and CDR2 sequences are PRHDT and FYEKMQ (reference sequence). The CDR3 reads CASSLGGPYEQYF. CDR3 coding DNA: TGTGCCAGCAGCCTCGGGGGGCCCTACGAGCAGTACTTC.

This sequence joins TRBV11-1 and TRBJ2-3, with 9 bases lining up with TRBD1. The CDR3 has 16 amino acids. Germline V gene data show CDR1 as SGHAT and CDR2 as FQDESV (reference sequence). V gave up 4 bases and J gave up 0 bases; unmatched junction bases: 5. CDR3 nucleotides: TGTGCCAGCAGCTGGAGGGGACAGGGAAGCACAGATACGCAGTATTTT. Residues: CASSWRGQGSTDTQYF.

V is TRBV5-8 and J is TRBJ1-1, with 9 bases aligning to TRBD1. CDR1 SGHTS and CDR2 YDEGEE come from the germline V gene. J gave up 7 bases and V 4 bases, and 8 bases lay outside the gene matches. The CDR3 extends over 14 amino acids. DNA for the CDR3: TGTGCCAGCAGCCCCTGGACAGGGGTCAATGAAGCTTTCTTT. It is translated as CASSPWTGVNEAFF.

The chain carries TRBV7-6 and TRBJ2-2, with D unresolved. CDR3 length equals 15 residues. Germline CDR1 SGHVS, CDR2 FNYEAQ. Trimming removed 4 bases from V and 7 bases from J, with 16 bases in between. CDR3 nucleotide sequence: TGTGCCAGCAGCTCTGCGAACCTAGTGGGCGGGGAGCTGTTTTTT. It encodes CASSSANLVGGELFF.

CDR3 nucleotides: TGCGCCAGCAGTGAGTCCCTCGGACAAGACACTGAAGCTTTCTTT. Translation gives CASSESLGQDTEAFF. This rearrangement joins TRBV10-2 to TRBJ1-1; TRBD1 is a possible D gene (5 bases). CDR1 and CDR2 (germline): WSHSY, SAAADI. CDR3 length: 15 amino acids. Trimming removed 0 bases at V and 3 bases at J, with 11 bases between.

The rearrangement joins TRBV29-1 to TRBJ2-3; TRBD1 aligns across 9 bases. The CDR3 consists of 13 residues. With V trimmed by 8 bases and J by 4 bases, 7 bases remained unmatched. The germline V gene has CDR1 SQVTM and CDR2 ANQGSEA. This CDR3 is CSWTGDVADTQYF. The CDR3 coding sequence is TGCAGCTGGACAGGGGACGTAGCAGATACGCAGTATTTT.

This chain connects TRBV7-9 to TRBJ2-2; TRBD1 aligns across 9 bases. CDR1 is SEHNR, CDR2 FQNEAQ, per germline (reference sequence). The CDR3 has 16 amino acids. The trim removed 5 bases at V and 6 bases at J, leaving 10 bases unmatched. The CDR3 protein is CASSPPGTGRPGELFF. The CDR3 DNA is TGTGCCAGCAGCCCACCCGGGACAGGGAGACCCGGGGAGCTGTTTTTT.